These 13 T cell receptor beta chains were sequenced from one sample in a study of T cell changes during pregnancy in multiple sclerosis (dated by TCRdb to 2018 to 2020). Library construction relied on the immunoSEQ multiplex PCR assay. TCRdb took this table from immuneACCESS and kept in-frame rearrangements with V and J called. Such tables lack part of the clones; where checked against another copy, unresolved V genes explain under half of the gap, and the rest is unexplained. The sample contains about 60,000 clones, around 96% of them found a single time. The ten largest clones take up roughly 2.4% of the sample. Material: CD8+ T cells from peripheral blood mononuclear cells, obtained after pregnancy. The receptor source for this set is a female donor with multiple sclerosis, enrolled in a pregnancy study.

A word on this clone: One junction end disagrees with the germline gene, perhaps due to a read error. The chain combines TRBV7-7 with TRBJ2-3; D perhaps matches TRBD2 (5 bases). Germline loops: CDR1 SSHAT, CDR2 FNYEAQ (reference sequence). The CDR3 runs 13 residues. CDR3 coding DNA: TGTGCTAGCAGCCATAAAGCCGGGGTCCCGCAGTATTTT. Residues: CASSHKAGVPQYF.

This chain joins TRBV4-3 and TRBJ2-7; tentatively, D is TRBD1 (6 bases). Germline values: CDR1 LGHNA, CDR2 YSLEER. The V end was cut by 3 bases, the J end by 3 bases, with 9 bases between. The CDR3 is 13 residues long. The CDR3 DNA sequence: TGCGCCAGCAGCCACGGACAGTTCTACGAGCAGTACTTC. This translates into CASSHGQFYEQYF.

The V gene is TRBV7-9, the J gene TRBJ2-3; D gene unclear. The CDR3 length is 13 residues. The V end lost 6 bases, the J end lost 0 bases, and 7 bases lay between the germline ends. Germline assignment: CDR1 SEHNR and CDR2 FQNEAQ (reference sequence). The CDR3 loop reads CASRTLSTDTQYF. The CDR3, as DNA: TGTGCCAGCAGAACCCTAAGCACAGATACGCAGTATTTT.

The chain employs TRBV7-8 and TRBJ2-5; tentatively, D is TRBD2 (6 bases). Trimming took 0 bases from V and 2 from J, leaving 13 bases between them. From germline, CDR1 is SGHVS and CDR2 FQNEAQ. The length of the CDR3 is 16 residues. CDR3 protein: CASSLAMGGIQETQYF. The CDR3, as DNA: TGTGCCAGCAGCTTAGCAATGGGGGGTATTCAAGAGACCCAGTACTTC.

The chain is built from TRBV4-3 and TRBJ2-7, with D possibly matching TRBD1 (6 bases). The germline gives CDR1 LGHNA, CDR2 YSLEER. The CDR3 length is 13 residues. V lost 3 bases and J 3 bases, leaving 9 bases between the germline ends. For the CDR3, the DNA is TGCGCCAGCAGCCAGGGGGCGAGCTACGAGCAGTACTTC. Its protein product is CASSQGASYEQYF.

The chain recombines TRBV9 with TRBJ2-1, with 10 bases that match TRBD2. V lost 4 bases, J lost 2 bases, and 6 bases stayed unmatched. From germline, CDR1 is SGDLS and CDR2 YYNGEE. This CDR3 contains 16 residues. The CDR3 region has the DNA TGTGCCAGCAGCTTCACAAGCGGGAGGGCCTACAATGAGCAGTTCTTC. The encoded protein is CASSFTSGRAYNEQFF.

In DNA form, the CDR3 reads TGTGCCTGGAGTGTAAGCCAGACTCGAGTTAAGTACTTC. This gives the protein CAWSVSQTRVKYF. The rearrangement uses TRBV30 and TRBJ2-7; no definite D call. CDR3 size: 13 residues. Germline CDR1 and CDR2: GTSNPN and SVGIG (reference sequence). V lost 0 bases and J lost 11, with 17 bases in between.

The V and J genes are TRBV4-1 and TRBJ2-2; TRBD2 might be the D (6 bases). The CDR3 spans 15 residues. V shed 4 bases and J shed 1 base, with 10 bases lying between them. Germline V lookup: CDR1 MGHRA, CDR2 YSYEKL. The DNA for the CDR3 is TGCGCCAGCAGCCCGACTAGTCTGAACACCGGGGAGCTGTTTTTT. Translation gives CASSPTSLNTGELFF.

This rearrangement joins TRBV19 to TRBJ1-1, with 8 bases aligning to TRBD1. Per germline, CDR1 LNHDA and CDR2 SQIVND (reference sequence). This CDR3 has 13 amino acids. The J segment lost 6 bases and the V segment lost 7 bases, leaving 7 bases of the junction unmatched. CDR3 in DNA: TGTGCCAGTACGGCAGGGGGCGTCGCTGAAGCTTTCTTT. As protein: CASTAGGVAEAFF.

This rearrangement joins TRBV19 to TRBJ2-2; 9 bases match TRBD2. Germline assignment: CDR1 LNHDA and CDR2 SQIVND (reference sequence). This CDR3 is built from 15 residues. With V trimmed by 7 bases and J by 4 bases, 7 bases remained unmatched. CDR3 nucleotide sequence: TGTGCCAGTACCCCCGGGACTAGCAGCACCGGGGAGCTGTTTTTT. This gives the protein CASTPGTSSTGELFF.

The rearrangement links TRBV14 to TRBJ1-2, with D uncertain. Trimming stripped 4 bases from V and 1 base from J, with 16 bases between. The CDR3 extends over 16 amino acids. Germline V lookup: CDR1 SGHDN, CDR2 FVKESK. In DNA, the CDR3 is TGTGCCAGCAGCCGGGCAGGCGCGACGTATAACTATGGCTACACCTTC. Residues: CASSRAGATYNYGYTF.

The chain has TRBV6-5 and TRBJ2-7; TRBD1 agrees at 7 bases. Unmatched junction bases numbered 5, after V lost 6 bases and J lost 3 bases. Germline assignment: CDR1 MNHEY and CDR2 SVGAGI. This CDR3 is 13 amino acids long. The CDR3 is CASRAGTVYEQYF. The CDR3 region has the DNA TGTGCCAGCAGGGCCGGGACAGTCTACGAGCAGTACTTC.

The chain uses TRBV29-1 and TRBJ1-5, with 11 bases aligning to TRBD1. The J segment lost 5 bases and the V segment lost 6 bases, leaving 6 bases of the junction unmatched. CDR1 and CDR2 (germline): SQVTM, ANQGSEA. There are 14 residues in the CDR3. The CDR3 DNA is TGCAGCGTAGGGGACAGGGGGAGGCATCAGCCCCAGCATTTT. As protein: CSVGDRGRHQPQHF.